This T cell receptor beta chain came from a study of blood T cell repertoires in COVID-19. Overall study context: The United States, Italy and Spain provided the acute and convalescent COVID-19 samples.

Profiling relied on immunoSEQ multiplex PCR, and the TCRdb table lists in-frame clones only, not all of them. Here the sample spans approximately 84,000 clones, roughly 90% being singletons. There are 14 residues in the CDR3. V lost 3 bases and J 8 bases, leaving 15 bases between the germline ends. Looked up from germline, CDR1 is MNHEY and CDR2 is SVGEGT. Sequencing input: peripheral blood. This sequence joins TRBV6-2 or TRBV6-3 and TRBJ2-3, with D possibly TRBD2 on 7 matching bases. This sequence originates from a human donor with active COVID-19. The donor label of this sample is uncertain. The CDR3 spells CASSYWGGQGTQYF. DNA of the CDR3: TGTGCCAGCAGTTATTGGGGGGGCCAAGGTACGCAGTATTTT.